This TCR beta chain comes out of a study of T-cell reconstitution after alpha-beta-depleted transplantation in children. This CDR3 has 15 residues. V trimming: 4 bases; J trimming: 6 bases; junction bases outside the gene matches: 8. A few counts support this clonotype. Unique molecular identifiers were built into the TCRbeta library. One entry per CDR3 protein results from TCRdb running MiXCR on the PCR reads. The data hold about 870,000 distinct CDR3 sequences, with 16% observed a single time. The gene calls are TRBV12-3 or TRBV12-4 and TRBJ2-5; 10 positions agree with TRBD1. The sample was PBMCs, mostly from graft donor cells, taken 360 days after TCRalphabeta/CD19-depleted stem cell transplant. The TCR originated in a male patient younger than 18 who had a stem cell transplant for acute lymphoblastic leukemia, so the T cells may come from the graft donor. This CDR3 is CASSSTGGWVKTQYF. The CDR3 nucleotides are TGTGCCAGCAGTTCGACAGGGGGCTGGGTAAAGACCCAGTACTTC.